Sequencing of this T cell receptor (beta chain) was carried out in a study of blood T cell repertoires in COVID-19. At the level of the study: Italy, Spain and the United States were the sources of the convalescent and acute COVID-19 samples. PBMCs, B-cell-depleted T cells, or T cells were the source of the cDNA or gDNA that made up the material.

Source study methods: Estimation of nucleated cell counts relied on the amplification of reference gene primers. Generated by immunoSEQ multiplex PCR, the TCRdb table keeps only in-frame clones and is missing some. V, J and clone size were drawn from that table, and D and trimming were deduced from the DNA. The sample lists approximately 60,000 clones, around 76% occurring once. The sequenced sample consisted of peripheral blood. This receptor was identified in a woman of 80 years or more with acute or convalescent COVID-19.

As DNA, the CDR3 is TGTGCCAGCACCCAAATGGGGGGTGTGGAAAACGAGCAGTACTTC. Protein product: CASTQMGGVENEQYF. The chain links TRBV7-9 to TRBJ2-7, with D possibly TRBD2 on 6 matching bases. V lost 7 bases and J lost 5, with 21 bases in between. The length of the CDR3 is 15 residues. Germline CDR1 reads SEHNR; CDR2 reads FQNEAQ (reference sequence).